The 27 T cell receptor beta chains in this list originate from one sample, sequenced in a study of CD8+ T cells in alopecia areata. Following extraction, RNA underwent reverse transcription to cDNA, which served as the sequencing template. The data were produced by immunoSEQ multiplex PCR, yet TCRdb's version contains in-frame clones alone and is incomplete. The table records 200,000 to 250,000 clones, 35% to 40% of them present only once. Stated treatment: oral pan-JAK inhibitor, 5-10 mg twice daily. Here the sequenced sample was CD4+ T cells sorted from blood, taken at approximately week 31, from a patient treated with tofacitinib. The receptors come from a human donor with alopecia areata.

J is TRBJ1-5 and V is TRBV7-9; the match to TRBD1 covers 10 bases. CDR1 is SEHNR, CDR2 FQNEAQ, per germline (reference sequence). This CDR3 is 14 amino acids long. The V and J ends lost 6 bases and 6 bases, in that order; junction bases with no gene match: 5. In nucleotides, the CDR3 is TGTGCCAGCAGTTCCGGGACAGGGGTTCAGCCCCAGCATTTT. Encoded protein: CASSSGTGVQPQHF. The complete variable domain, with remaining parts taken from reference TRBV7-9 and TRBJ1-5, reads DTGVSQNPRHKITKRGQNVTFRCDPISEHNRLYWYRQTLGQGPEFLTYFQNEAQLEKSRLLSDRFSAERPKGSFSTLEIQRTEQGDSAMYLCASSSGTGVQPQHFGDGTRLSIL.

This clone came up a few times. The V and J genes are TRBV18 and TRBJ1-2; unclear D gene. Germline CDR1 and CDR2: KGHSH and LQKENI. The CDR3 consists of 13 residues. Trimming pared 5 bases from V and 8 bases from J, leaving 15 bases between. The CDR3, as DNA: TGTGCCAGCTCATCTGACCGGAGCTCGGGCTACACCTTC. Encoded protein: CASSSDRSSGYTF. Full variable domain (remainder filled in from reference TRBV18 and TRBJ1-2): NAGVMQNPRHLVRRRGQEARLRCSPMKGHSHVYWYRQLPEEGLKFMVYLQKENIIDESGMPKERFSAEFPKEGPSILRIQQVVRGDSAAYFCASSSDRSSGYTFGSGTRLTVV.

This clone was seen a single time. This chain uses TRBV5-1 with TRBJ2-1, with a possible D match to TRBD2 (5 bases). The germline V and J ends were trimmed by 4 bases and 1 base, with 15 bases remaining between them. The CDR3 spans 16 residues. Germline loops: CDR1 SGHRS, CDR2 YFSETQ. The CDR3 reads CASSPDGLESYNEQFF. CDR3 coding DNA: TGCGCCAGCAGCCCGGACGGACTGGAATCCTACAATGAGCAGTTCTTC.

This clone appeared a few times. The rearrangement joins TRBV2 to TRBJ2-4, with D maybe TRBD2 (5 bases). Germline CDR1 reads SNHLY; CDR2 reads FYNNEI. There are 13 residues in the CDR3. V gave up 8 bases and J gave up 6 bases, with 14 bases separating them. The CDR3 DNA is TGTGCCAGCTCACTTGGGAGTGTAAACATTCAGTACTTC. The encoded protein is CASSLGSVNIQYF.

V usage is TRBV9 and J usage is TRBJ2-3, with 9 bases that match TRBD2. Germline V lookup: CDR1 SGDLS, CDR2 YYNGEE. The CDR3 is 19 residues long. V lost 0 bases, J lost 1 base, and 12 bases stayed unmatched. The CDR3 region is CASSVGWGGSGRGTDTQYF. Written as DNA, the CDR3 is TGTGCCAGCAGCGTAGGTTGGGGTGGTAGCGGGAGAGGCACAGATACGCAGTATTTT.

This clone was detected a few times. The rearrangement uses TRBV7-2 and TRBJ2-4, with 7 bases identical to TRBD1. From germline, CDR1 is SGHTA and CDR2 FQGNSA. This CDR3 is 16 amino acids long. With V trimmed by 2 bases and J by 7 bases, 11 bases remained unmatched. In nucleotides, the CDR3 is TGTGCCAGCAGCTTATGGACAGGTGGGCCTCGGAACATTCAGTACTTC. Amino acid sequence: CASSLWTGGPRNIQYF.

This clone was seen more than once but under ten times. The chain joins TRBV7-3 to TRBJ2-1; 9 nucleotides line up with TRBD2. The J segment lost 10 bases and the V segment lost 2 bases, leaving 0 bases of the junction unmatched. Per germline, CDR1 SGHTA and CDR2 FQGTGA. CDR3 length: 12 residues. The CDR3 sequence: CASSLAGGEQFF. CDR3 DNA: TGTGCCAGCAGCTTAGCGGGAGGGGAGCAGTTCTTC. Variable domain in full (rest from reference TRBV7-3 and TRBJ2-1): GAGVSQTPSNKVTEKGKYVELRCDPISGHTALYWYRQSLGQGPEFLIYFQGTGAADDSGLPNDRFFAVRPEGSVSTLKIQRTERGDSAVYLCASSLAGGEQFFGPGTRLTVL.

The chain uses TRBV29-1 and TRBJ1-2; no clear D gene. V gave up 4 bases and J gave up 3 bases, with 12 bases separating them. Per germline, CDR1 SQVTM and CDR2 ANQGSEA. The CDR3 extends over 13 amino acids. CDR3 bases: TGCAGCGTTGGCAGCTCACTCGACTATGGCTACACCTTC. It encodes CSVGSSLDYGYTF.

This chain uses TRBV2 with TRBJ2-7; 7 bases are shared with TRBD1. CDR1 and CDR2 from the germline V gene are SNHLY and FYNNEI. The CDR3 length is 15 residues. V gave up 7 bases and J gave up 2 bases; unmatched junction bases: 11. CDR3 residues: CASKFEGGSPYEQYF. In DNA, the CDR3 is TGTGCCAGCAAGTTCGAAGGGGGCAGTCCCTACGAGCAGTACTTC. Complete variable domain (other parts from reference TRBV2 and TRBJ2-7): EPEVTQTPSHQVTQMGQEVILRCVPISNHLYFYWYRQILGQKVEFLVSFYNNEISEKSEIFDDQFSVERPDGSNFTLKIRSTKLEDSAMYFCASKFEGGSPYEQYFGPGTRLTVT.

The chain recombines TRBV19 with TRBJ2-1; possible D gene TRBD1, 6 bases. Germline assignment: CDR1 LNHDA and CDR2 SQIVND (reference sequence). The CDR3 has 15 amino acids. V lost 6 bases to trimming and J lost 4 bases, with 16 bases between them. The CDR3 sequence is CASRPGQSVYNEQFF. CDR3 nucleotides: TGTGCCAGTAGGCCCGGACAGTCCGTGTACAATGAGCAGTTCTTC.

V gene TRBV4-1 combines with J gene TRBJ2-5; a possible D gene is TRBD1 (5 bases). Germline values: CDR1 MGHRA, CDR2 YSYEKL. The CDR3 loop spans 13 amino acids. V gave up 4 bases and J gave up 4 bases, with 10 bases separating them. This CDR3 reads CASSLWGGETQYF. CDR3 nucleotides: TGCGCCAGCAGCCTTTGGGGCGGAGAGACCCAGTACTTC.

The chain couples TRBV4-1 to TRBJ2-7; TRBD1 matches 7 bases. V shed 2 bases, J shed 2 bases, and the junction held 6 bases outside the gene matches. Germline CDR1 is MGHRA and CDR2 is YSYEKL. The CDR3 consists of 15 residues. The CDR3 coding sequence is TGCGCCAGCAGCCAACCGGGACAGACTACCTACGAGCAGTACTTC. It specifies CASSQPGQTTYEQYF.

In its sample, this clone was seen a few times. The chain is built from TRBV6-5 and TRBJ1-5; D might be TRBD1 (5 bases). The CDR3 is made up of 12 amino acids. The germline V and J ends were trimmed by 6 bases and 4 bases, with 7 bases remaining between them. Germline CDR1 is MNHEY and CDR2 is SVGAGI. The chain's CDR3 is CASRAGNQPQHF. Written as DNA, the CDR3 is TGTGCCAGCAGGGCAGGGAATCAGCCCCAGCATTTT.

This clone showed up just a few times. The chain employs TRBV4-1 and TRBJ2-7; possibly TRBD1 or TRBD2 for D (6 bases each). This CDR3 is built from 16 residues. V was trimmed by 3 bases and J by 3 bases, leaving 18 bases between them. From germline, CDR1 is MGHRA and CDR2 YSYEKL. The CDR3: CASSHRDLQGLYEQYF. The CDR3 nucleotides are TGCGCCAGCAGCCACCGAGATTTACAGGGACTCTACGAGCAGTACTTC.

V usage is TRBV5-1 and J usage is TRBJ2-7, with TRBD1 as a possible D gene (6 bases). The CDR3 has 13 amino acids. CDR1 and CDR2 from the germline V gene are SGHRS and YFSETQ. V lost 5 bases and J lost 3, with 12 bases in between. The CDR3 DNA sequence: TGCGCCAGCAGTTGGGACACCCGCTACGAGCAGTACTTC. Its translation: CASSWDTRYEQYF.

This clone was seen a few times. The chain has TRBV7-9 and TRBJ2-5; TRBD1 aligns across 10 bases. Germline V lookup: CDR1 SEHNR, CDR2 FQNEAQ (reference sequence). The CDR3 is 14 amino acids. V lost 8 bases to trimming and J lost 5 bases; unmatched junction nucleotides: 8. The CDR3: CASRSTGGRETQYF. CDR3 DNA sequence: TGTGCCAGCCGCTCGACAGGGGGCAGGGAGACCCAGTACTTC.

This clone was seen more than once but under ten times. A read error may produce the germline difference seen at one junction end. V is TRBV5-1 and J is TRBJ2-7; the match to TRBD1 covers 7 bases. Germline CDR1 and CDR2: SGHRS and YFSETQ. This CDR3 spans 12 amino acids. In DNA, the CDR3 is TGCGCCAGCAGCTTGGACCGGGACAGACACGCCTTC. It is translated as CASSLDRDRHAF. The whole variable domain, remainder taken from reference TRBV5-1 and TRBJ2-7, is KAGVTQTPRYLIKTRGQQVTLSCSPISGHRSVSWYQQTPGQGLQFLFEYFSETQRNKGNFPGRFSGRQFSNSRSEMNVSTLELGDSALYLCASSLDRDRHAFGPGTRLTVT.

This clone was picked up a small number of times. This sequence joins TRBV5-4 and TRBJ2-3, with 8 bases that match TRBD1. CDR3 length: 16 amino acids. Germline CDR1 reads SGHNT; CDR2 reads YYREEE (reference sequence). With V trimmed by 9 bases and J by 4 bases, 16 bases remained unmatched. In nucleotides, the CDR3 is TGTGCCACCGATTTACCGACAGGGGAGAGCCCAGATACGCAGTATTTT. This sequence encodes CATDLPTGESPDTQYF.

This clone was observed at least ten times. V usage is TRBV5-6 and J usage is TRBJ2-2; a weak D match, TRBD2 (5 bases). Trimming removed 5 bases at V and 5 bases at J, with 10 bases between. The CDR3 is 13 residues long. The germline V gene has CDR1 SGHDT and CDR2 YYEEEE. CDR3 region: CASRGRRTGELFF. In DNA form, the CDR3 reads TGTGCCAGCAGGGGCAGGAGGACCGGGGAGCTGTTTTTT.

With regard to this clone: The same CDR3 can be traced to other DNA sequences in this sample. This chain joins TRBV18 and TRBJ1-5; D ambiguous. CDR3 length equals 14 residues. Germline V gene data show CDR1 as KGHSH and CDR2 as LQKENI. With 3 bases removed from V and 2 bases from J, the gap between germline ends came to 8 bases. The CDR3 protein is CASSPGQGNQPQHF. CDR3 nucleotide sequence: TGTGCCAGCTCACCCGGGCAGGGCAATCAGCCCCAGCATTTT.

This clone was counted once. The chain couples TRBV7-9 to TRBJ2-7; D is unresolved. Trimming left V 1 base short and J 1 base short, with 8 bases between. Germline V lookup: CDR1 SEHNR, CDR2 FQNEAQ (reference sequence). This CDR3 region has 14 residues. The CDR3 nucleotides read TGTGCCAGCAGCTTAGGCGCCGGTTCCTACGAGCAGTACTTC. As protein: CASSLGAGSYEQYF.

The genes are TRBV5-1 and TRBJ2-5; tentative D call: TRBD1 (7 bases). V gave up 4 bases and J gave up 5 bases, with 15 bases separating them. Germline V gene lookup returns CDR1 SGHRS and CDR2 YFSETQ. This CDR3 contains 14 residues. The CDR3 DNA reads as TGCGCCAGCAGCAAGACAGGGAGGATGGAGACCCAGTACTTC. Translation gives CASSKTGRMETQYF.

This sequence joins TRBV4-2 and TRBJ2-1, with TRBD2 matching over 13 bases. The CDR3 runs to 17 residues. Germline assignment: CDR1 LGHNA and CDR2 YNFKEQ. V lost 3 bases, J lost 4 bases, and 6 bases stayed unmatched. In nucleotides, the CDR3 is TGTGCCAGCAGCCAGTATACTAGCGGGGGGGCTTACAATGAGCAGTTCTTC. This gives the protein CASSQYTSGGAYNEQFF.

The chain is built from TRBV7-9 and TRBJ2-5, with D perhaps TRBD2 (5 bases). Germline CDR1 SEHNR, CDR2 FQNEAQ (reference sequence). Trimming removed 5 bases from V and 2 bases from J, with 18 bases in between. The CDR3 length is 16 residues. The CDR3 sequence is CASSLTTWRRQETQYF. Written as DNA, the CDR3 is TGTGCCAGCAGCCTCACGACTTGGAGGAGACAAGAGACCCAGTACTTC.

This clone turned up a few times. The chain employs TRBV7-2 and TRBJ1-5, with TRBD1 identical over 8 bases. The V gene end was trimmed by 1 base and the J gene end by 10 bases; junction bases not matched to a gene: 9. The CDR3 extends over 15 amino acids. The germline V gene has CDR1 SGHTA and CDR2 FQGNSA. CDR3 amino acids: CASSLGDRSISPQHF. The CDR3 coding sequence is TGTGCCAGCAGCTTAGGGGACAGGAGCATCAGCCCCCAGCATTTT.

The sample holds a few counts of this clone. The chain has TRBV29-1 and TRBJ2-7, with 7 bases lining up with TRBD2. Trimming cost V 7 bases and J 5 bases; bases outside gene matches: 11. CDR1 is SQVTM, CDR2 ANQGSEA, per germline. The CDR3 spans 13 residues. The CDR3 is CSGAISGRDEQYF. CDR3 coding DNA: TGCAGCGGGGCAATTAGCGGGCGGGACGAGCAGTACTTC.

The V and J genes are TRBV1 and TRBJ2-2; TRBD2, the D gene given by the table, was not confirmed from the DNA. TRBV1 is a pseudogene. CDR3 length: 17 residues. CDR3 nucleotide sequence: TGCACCAGCAGCCAAGATGGGACTGGAGTGGGGGCCGGGGAGCTGTTTTTT. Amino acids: CTSSQDGTGVGAGELFF.